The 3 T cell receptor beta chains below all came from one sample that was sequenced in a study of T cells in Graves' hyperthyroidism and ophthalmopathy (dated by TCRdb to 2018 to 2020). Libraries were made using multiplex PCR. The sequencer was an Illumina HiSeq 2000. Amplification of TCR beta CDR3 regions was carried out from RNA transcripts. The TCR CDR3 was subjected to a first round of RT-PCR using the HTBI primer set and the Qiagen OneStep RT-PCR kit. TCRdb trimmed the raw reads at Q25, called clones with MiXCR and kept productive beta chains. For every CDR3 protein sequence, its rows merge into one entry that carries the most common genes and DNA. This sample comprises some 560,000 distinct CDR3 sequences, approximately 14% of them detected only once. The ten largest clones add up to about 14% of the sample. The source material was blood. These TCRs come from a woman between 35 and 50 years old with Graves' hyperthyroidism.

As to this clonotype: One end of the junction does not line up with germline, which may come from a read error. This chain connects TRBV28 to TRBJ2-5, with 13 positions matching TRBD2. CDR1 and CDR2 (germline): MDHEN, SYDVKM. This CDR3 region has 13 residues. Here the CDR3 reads CASSVLAGGPRHF. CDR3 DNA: TGTGCCAGCAGTGTACTAGCGGGAGGGCCCCGGCACTTC.

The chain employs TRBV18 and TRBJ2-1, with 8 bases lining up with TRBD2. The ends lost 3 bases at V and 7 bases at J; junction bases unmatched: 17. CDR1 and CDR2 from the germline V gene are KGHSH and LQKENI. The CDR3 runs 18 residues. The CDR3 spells CASSPPPGAPGGFNEQFF. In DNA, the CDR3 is TGTGCCAGCTCACCGCCACCAGGAGCGCCGGGAGGGTTTAATGAGCAGTTCTTC.

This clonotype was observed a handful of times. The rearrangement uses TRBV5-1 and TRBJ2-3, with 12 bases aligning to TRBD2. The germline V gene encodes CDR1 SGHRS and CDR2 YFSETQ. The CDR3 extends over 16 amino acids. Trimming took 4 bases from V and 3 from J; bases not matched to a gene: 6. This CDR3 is CASSLSLAGGTDTQYF. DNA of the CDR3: TGCGCCAGCAGCCTCTCGCTAGCGGGAGGGACAGATACGCAGTATTTT.